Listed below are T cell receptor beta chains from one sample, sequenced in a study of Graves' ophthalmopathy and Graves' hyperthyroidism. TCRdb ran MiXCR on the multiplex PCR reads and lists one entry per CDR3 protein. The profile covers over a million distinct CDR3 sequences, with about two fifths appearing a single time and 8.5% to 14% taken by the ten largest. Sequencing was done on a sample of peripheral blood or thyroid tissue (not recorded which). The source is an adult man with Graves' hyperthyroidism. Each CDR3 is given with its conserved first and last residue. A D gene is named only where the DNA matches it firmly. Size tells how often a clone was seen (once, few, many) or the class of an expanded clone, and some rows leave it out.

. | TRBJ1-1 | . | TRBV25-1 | TGTGCCAGCAGTGACCTTGGACGTTCGAACACTGAAGCTTTCTTT | CASSDLGRSNTEAFF
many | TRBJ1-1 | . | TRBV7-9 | TGTGCCAGCAGCTTAGGAGGTCACACTGAAGCTTTCTTT | CASSLGGHTEAFF
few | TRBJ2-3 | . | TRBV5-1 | TGCGCCAGCAAAGGACAGTCGACAGATACGCAGTATTTT | CASKGQSTDTQYF
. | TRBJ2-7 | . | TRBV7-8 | TGTGCCAGCAGTCCGGGACACGGCCGCTCCGAGCAGTACTTC | CASSPGHGRSEQYF
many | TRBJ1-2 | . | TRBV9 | TGTGCCAGCTCCGGGGAGGGGAGGTACTATGGCTACACCTTC | CASSGEGRYYGYTF
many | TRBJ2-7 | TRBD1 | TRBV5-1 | TGCGCCAGCAGCTTTAGACAGGGAGCGCTCTACGAGCAGTACTTC | CASSFRQGALYEQYF
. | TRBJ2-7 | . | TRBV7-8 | TGTGCCAGCAGCTCGAAGGACACCGAGCAGTACTTC | CASSSKDTEQYF
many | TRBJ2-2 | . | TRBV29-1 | TGCAGCGTTGCTCAAGAAAACGGGGAGCTGTTTTTT | CSVAQENGELFF
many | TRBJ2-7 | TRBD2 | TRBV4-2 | TGTGCCAGCAGCCAAGAATCGGGACTAGCGGGAGTCGAGCAGTACTTC | CASSQESGLAGVEQYF
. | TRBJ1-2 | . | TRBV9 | TGTGCCAGCAGCGTAGCGACGGCGGGAAGCTACACCTTC | CASSVATAGSYTF
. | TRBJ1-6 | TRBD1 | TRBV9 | TGTGCCAGCAGCGCGACAGGGGCTTCCTATAATTCACCCCTCCACTTT | CASSATGASYNSPLHF
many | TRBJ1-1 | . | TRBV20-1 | TGCAGTGCTAGAGGGGGAAGAAAAGGGTTCGCTTTCTTT | CSARGGRKGFAFF
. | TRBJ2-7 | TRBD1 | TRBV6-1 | TGTGCCAGCAGACAGGGGGCTAGCTCCTACGAGCAGTACTTC | CASRQGASSYEQYF
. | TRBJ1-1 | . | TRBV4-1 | TGCGCCAGCACCAAAGGAGGCAGGCTGAACACTGAAGCTTTCTTT | CASTKGGRLNTEAFF
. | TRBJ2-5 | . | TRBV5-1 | TGCGCCAGCAGCCTTAAATCCGGGACAACATCCCAAGAGACCCAGTACTTC | CASSLKSGTTSQETQYF
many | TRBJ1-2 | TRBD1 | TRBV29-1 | TGCAGCGTTGAAGGACAGGGGAGGTCTCCCTATGGCTACACCTTC | CSVEGQGRSPYGYTF
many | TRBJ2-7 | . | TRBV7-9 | TGTGCCAGCAGCCCGAACGAGCAGTACTTC | CASSPNEQYF
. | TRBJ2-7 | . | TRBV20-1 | TGCAGTGCTCCACCAAGCTCCGGGATTCGAGGGTACGAGCAGTACTTC | CSAPPSSGIRGYEQYF
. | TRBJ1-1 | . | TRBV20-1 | TGCAGTGCTCTACATCCCAGATCGACCACTGAAGCTTTCTTT | CSALHPRSTTEAFF
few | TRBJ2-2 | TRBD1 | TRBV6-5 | TGTGCCAGCACCGGATCTGACAGGGGGCGAGGCGGGGAGCTGTTTTTT | CASTGSDRGRGGELFF
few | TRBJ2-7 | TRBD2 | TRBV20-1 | TGCAGTGCGGAGCGAGGGCGGGGGGTTTACGAGCAGTACTTC | CSAERGRGVYEQYF
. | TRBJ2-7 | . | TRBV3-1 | TGTGCCAGCAGCCCCAACCCAACCTTCCGGGACCTCGAGCAGTACTTC | CASSPNPTFRDLEQYF
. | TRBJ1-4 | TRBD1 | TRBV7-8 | TGTGCCAGCAGCCAGCTGACCGGGACAGGGGTGAATGAAAAACTGTTTTTT | CASSQLTGTGVNEKLFF
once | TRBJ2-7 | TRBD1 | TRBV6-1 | TGTGCCAGCAGTGAGGGGACAGGGGTCCCGGAGCAGTACTTC | CASSEGTGVPEQYF
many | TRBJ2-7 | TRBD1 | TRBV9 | TGTGCCAGCAGCGTAGGGACAGGGACCTACGAGCAGTACTTC | CASSVGTGTYEQYF
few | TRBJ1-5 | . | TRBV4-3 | TGCGCCAGCAGCCAAGGGGTGGCAGGGGCTAGCAATCAGCCCCAGCATTTT | CASSQGVAGASNQPQHF
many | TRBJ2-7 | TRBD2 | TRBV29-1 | TGCAGCGTTAAGGGGAGGGCCTCCTACGAGCAGTACTTC | CSVKGRASYEQYF
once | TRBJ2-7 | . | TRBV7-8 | TGTGCCAGCAGCCGCCGGGACAAGCCTTACTACGAGCAGCACTTC | CASSRRDKPYYEQHF
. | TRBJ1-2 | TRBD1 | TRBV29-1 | TGCAGCGCCGAACCGGGACAGGGGCCCGCGGGCTACACCTTC | CSAEPGQGPAGYTF
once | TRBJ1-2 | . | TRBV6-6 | TGTGCCAGCAGTACGGGGCAGGACTATGGCTACACCTTC | CASSTGQDYGYTF
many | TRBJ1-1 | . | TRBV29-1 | TGCAGCGTTCAAAATAATCGGTTGAACACTGAAGCTTTCTTT | CSVQNNRLNTEAFF
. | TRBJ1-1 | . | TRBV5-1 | TGCACCAGCAGCTTGGTAGGGAACACTGAAGCTTTCTTT | CTSSLVGNTEAFF
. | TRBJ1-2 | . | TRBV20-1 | TGCAGTGCCACGGGAGATGGGAATGGCTACACCTTC | CSATGDGNGYTF
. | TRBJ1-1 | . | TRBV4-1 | TGCGCCAGCAGCCCCCGGGTCCGCCGCGACACTGAAGCTTTCTTT | CASSPRVRRDTEAFF
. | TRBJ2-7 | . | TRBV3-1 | TGTGCCAGCAGCCAAGTCCGCCACGAGCAGTACTTC | CASSQVRHEQYF
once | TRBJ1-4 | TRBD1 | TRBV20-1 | TGCAGTGCGAAGGGACAGGGTAATGAAAAACTGTTTTTT | CSAKGQGNEKLFF
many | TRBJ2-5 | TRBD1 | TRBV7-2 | TGTGCCAGCAGCTTAAGGACAGGGAAGGATGAGACCCAGTACTTC | CASSLRTGKDETQYF
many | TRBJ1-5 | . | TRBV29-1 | TGCAGCGTTTCGGAGGGTGATAGCAATCAGCCCCAGCATTTT | CSVSEGDSNQPQHF
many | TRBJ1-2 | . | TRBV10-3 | TGTGCCATCAGTCAGGGAGACAGTTCTCTCTATGGCTACACCTTC | CAISQGDSSLYGYTF
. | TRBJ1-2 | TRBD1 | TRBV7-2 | TGTGCCAGCAGCTTAGTAGCGACAGGGGGCGGATATGGCTACACCTTC | CASSLVATGGGYGYTF
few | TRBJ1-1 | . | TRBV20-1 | TGCAGTGCTAGTGACCGGGGGGTGAACACTGAAGCTTTCTTT | CSASDRGVNTEAFF
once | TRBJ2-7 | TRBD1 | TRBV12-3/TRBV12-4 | TGTGCCAGCGGCGGGACAGGGAATTTTAACGCCTACGAGCAGTACTTC | CASGGTGNFNAYEQYF
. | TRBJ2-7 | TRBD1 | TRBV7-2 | TGTGCCAGCAGTATCGATCAGGGGGCGGTCTACGAGCAGTACTTC | CASSIDQGAVYEQYF
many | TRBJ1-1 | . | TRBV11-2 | TGTGCCAGCAGCTTCGATCGTCCGGGGGCCAATGAAGCTTTCTTT | CASSFDRPGANEAFF
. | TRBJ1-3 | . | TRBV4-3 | TGCGCCAGCAGCCACAAAGACGGACAGTGGCTCTCTGGAAACACCATATATTTT | CASSHKDGQWLSGNTIYF
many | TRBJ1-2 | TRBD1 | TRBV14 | TGTGCCAGCAGGAAACAGGGGGACTATGGCTACACCTTC | CASRKQGDYGYTF
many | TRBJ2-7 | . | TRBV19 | TGTGCCAGTAGTATGGGCCTTGAGACAAACTACGAGCAGTACTTC | CASSMGLETNYEQYF
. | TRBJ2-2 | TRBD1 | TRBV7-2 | TGTGCCAGCAGCTTATCGACAGGGATGATTCTACGGGAGCTGTTTTTT | CASSLSTGMILRELFF
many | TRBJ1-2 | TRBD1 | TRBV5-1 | TGCGCCAGCAGCCCCCGGGACAGTAACTATGGCTACACCTTC | CASSPRDSNYGYTF
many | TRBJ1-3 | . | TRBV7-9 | TGTGCCAGCAGCCCCCGACCCGGTAGCCAGACTGGAAACACCATATATTTT | CASSPRPGSQTGNTIYF
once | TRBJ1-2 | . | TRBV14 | TGTGCCAGCAGCCAAGGATGGGGGTATACCTATGGCTACACCTTC | CASSQGWGYTYGYTF
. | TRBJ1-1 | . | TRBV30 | TGTGCCTGGAGTGTACAGGTTAGAGCTGAAGCTTTCTTT | CAWSVQVRAEAFF
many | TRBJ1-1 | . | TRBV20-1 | TGCAGTGCTAGAGATTACGCCTGGGTGAACACTGAAGCTTTCTTT | CSARDYAWVNTEAFF
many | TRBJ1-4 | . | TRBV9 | TGTGCCAGCAGCGTAGAGGGTTCAACTAATGAAAAACTGTTTTTT | CASSVEGSTNEKLFF